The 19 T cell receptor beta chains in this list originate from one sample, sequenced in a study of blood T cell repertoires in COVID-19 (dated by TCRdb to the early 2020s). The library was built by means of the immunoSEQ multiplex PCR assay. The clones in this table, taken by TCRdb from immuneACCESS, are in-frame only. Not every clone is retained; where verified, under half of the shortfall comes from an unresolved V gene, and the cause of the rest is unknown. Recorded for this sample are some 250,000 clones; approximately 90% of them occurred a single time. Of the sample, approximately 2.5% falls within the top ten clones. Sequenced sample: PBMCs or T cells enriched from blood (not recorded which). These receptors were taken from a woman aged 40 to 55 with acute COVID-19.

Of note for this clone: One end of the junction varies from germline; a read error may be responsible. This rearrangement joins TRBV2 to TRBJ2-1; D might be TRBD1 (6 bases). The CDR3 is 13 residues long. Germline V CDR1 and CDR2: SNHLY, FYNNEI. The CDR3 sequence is CASSTRGYSEQFF. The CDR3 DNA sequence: TGTGCCAGCAGTACCAGGGGCTACAGTGAGCAGTTCTTC.

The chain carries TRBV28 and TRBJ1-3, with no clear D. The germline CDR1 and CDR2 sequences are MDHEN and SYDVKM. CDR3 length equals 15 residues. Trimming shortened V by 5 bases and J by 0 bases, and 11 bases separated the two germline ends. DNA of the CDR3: TGTGCCAGCAGTCCGGGAGGGTTCTCTGGAAACACCATATATTTT. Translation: CASSPGGFSGNTIYF.

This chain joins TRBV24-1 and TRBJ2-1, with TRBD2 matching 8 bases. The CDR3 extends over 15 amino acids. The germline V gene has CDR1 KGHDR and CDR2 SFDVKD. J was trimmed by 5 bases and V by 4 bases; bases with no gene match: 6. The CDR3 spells CATSDPGLGNNEQFF. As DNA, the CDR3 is TGTGCCACCAGTGACCCGGGACTAGGTAACAATGAGCAGTTCTTC.

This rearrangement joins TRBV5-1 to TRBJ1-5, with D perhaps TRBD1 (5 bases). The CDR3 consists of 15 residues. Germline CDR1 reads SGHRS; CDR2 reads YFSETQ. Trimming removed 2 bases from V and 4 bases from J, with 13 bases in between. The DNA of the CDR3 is TGCGCCAGCAGCTTTTCGTCTAAGGGGAATCAGCCCCAGCATTTT. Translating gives CASSFSSKGNQPQHF.

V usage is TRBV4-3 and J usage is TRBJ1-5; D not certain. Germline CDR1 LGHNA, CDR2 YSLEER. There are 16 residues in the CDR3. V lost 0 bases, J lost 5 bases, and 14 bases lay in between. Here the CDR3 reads CASSQEYPSNYQPQHF. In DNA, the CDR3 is TGCGCCAGCAGCCAAGAATACCCCTCTAATTATCAGCCCCAGCATTTT.

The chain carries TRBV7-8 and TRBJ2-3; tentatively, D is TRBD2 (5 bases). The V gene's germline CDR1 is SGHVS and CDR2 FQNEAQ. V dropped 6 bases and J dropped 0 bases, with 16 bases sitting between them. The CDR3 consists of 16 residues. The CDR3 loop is CASSGRLAQSTDTQYF. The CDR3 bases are TGTGCCAGCAGTGGCAGGCTAGCCCAAAGCACAGATACGCAGTATTTT. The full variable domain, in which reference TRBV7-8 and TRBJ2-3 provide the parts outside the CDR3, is GAGVSQSPRYKVAKRGQDVALRCDPISGHVSLFWYQQALGQGPEFLTYFQNEAQLDKSGLPSDRFFAERPEGSVSTLKIQRTQQEDSAVYLCASSGRLAQSTDTQYFGPGTRLTVL.

The CDR3 DNA is TGTGCCAGCAGCCTCAGCGCGGGAGGAAGGTACGAGCAGTACTTC. It codes for CASSLSAGGRYEQYF. The chain links TRBV7-3 to TRBJ2-7, with 8 bases fitting TRBD2. The ends lost 5 bases at V and 4 bases at J; junction bases unmatched: 10. The length of the CDR3 is 15 residues. CDR1 SGHTA and CDR2 FQGTGA come from the germline V gene.

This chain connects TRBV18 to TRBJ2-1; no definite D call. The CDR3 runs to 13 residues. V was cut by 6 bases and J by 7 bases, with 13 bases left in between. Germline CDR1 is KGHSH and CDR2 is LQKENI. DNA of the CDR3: TGTGCCAGCTCTCTAACTACGACTAATGAGCAGTTCTTC. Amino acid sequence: CASSLTTTNEQFF.

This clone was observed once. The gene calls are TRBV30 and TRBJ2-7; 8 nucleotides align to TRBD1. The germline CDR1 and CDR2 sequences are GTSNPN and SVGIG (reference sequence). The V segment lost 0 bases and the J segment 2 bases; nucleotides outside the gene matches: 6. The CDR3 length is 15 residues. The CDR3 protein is CAWSVLSGQAYEQYF. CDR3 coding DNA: TGTGCCTGGAGTGTCCTCTCGGGACAGGCCTACGAGCAGTACTTC.

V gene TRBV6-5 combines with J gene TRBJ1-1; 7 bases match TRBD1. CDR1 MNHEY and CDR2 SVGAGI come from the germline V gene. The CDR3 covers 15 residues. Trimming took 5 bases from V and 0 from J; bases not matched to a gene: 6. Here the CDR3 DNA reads TGTGCCAGCAGTCAACAGGGGTCCATGAACACTGAAGCTTTCTTT. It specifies CASSQQGSMNTEAFF.

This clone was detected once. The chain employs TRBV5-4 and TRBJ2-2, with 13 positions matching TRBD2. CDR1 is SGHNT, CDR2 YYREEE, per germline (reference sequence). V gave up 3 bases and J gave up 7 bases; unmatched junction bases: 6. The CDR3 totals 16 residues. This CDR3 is CASSSGLAGVDGELFF. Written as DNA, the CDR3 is TGTGCCAGCAGCTCAGGACTAGCGGGAGTTGACGGGGAGCTGTTTTTT.

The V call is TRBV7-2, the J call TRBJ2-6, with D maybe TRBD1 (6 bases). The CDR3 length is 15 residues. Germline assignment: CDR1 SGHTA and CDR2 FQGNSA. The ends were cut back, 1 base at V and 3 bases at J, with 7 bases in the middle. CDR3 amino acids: CASSLGGRGANVLTF. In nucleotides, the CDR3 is TGTGCCAGCAGCTTAGGGGGGCGTGGGGCCAACGTCCTGACTTTC.

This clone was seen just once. CDR3 bases: TGTGCCAGCAGCCACGGACAGGGCGCCACAGATACGCAGTATTTT. Translated: CASSHGQGATDTQYF. The genes are TRBV6-5 and TRBJ2-3; 8 bases line up with TRBD1. The CDR3 has 15 residues. Trimming removed 6 bases from V and 2 bases from J; junction bases left unmatched: 7. Germline V CDR1 and CDR2: MNHEY, SVGAGI.

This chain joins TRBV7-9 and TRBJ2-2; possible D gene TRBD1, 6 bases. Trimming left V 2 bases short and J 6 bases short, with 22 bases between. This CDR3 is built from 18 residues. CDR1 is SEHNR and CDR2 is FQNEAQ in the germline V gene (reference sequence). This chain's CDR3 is CASSLSPVTQGAAGELFF. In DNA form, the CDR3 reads TGTGCCAGCAGCTTATCTCCCGTCACACAGGGTGCAGCCGGGGAGCTGTTTTTT.

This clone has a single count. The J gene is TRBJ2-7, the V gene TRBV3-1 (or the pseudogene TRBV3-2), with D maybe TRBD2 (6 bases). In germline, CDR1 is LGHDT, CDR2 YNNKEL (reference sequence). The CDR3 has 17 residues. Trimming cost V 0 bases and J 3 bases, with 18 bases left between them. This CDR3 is CASSQDPWRGEVYEQYF. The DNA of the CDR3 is TGTGCCAGCAGCCAAGATCCTTGGCGGGGCGAAGTCTACGAGCAGTACTTC.

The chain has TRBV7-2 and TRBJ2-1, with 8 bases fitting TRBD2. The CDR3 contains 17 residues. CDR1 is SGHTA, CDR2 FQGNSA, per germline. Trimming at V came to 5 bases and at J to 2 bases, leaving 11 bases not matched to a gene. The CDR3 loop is CASSPRLARKAYNEQFF. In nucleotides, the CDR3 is TGTGCCAGCAGCCCGAGACTAGCGAGGAAGGCCTACAATGAGCAGTTCTTC. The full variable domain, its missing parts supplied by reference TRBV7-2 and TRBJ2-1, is GAGVSQSPSNKVTEKGKDVELRCDPISGHTALYWYRQSLGQGLEFLIYFQGNSAPDKSGLPSDRFSAERTGGSVSTLTIQRTQQEDSAVYLCASSPRLARKAYNEQFFGPGTRLTVL.

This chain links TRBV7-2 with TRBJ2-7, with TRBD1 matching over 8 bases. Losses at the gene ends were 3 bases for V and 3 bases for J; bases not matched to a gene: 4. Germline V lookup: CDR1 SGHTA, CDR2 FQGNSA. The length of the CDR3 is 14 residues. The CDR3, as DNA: TGTGCCAGCAGCTTGTTTGGACAGGGCTACGAGCAGTACTTC. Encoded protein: CASSLFGQGYEQYF. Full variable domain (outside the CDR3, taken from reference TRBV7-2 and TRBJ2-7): GAGVSQSPSNKVTEKGKDVELRCDPISGHTALYWYRQSLGQGLEFLIYFQGNSAPDKSGLPSDRFSAERTGGSVSTLTIQRTQQEDSAVYLCASSLFGQGYEQYFGPGTRLTVT.

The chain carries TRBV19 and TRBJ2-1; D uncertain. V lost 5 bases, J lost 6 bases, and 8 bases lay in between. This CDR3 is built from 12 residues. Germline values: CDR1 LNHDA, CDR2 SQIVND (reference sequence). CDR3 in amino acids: CASSSRSNEQFF. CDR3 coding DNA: TGTGCCAGTAGTTCTCGTAGCAATGAGCAGTTCTTC.

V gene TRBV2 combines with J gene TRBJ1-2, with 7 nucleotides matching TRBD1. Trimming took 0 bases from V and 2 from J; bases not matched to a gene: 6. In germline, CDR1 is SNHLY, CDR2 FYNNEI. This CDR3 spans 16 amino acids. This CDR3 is CASSEAPGQQNYGYTF. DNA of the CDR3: TGTGCCAGCAGTGAAGCCCCGGGACAGCAAAACTATGGCTACACCTTC.